What follows are 31 T cell receptor beta chains derived from one specimen sequenced in a study of T cell changes during pregnancy in multiple sclerosis. Method: immunoSEQ multiplex PCR; TCRdb's copy keeps in-frame clones and lacks some. Of about 70,000 clones listed, around nine tenths are singletons. Here the sequenced sample was CD4+ T cells from peripheral blood mononuclear cells, taken after pregnancy. The receptor source for this set is a female donor with multiple sclerosis, enrolled in a pregnancy study.

The chain couples TRBV28 to TRBJ2-1; 7 bases are shared with TRBD2. Trimming took 6 bases from V and 8 from J; bases not matched to a gene: 19. Per germline, CDR1 MDHEN and CDR2 SYDVKM. The CDR3 spans 17 residues. The CDR3 here is CASSYYGPGLSTYEQFF. CDR3 nucleotides: TGTGCCAGCAGCTATTACGGCCCGGGACTAAGTACATATGAGCAGTTCTTC.

This chain connects TRBV6-7 to TRBJ2-7; D is perhaps TRBD2 (5 bases). TRBV6-7 is noted as an ORF with a role that remains uncertain. The CDR3 covers 12 residues. The V end lost 6 bases, the J end lost 2 bases, and 8 bases lay between the germline ends. In DNA form, the CDR3 reads TGTGCCAGCAGCCCCGGGGCCTACGAGCAGTACTTC. Encoded protein: CASSPGAYEQYF.

The count of this clone is one. The chain combines TRBV5-6 with TRBJ1-5; D is possibly TRBD1 (6 bases). CDR3 size: 16 residues. Germline-derived CDR1 and CDR2 are SGHDT and YYEEEE. Deletions cut 4 bases from V and 2 bases from J, with 16 bases between. CDR3 coding DNA: TGTGCCAGCAGCCTGTGGGGGGGCTGGGGCAATCAGCCCCAGCATTTT. Protein sequence: CASSLWGGWGNQPQHF.

For the CDR3, the DNA is TGTGCCAGCAGTTTATCTGTCGGAGGCACTGAAGCTTTCTTT. Translating it yields CASSLSVGGTEAFF. J is TRBJ1-1 and V is TRBV27; D uncertain. The CDR3 runs to 14 residues. V lost 0 bases, J lost 4 bases, and 9 bases lay in between. The germline V gene has CDR1 MNHEY and CDR2 SMNVEV (reference sequence).

The J gene is TRBJ2-1, the V gene TRBV2; 10 nucleotides line up with TRBD1. The CDR3 is 14 amino acids. V dropped 6 bases and J dropped 9; count of bases not matched to a gene: 8. In germline, CDR1 is SNHLY, CDR2 FYNNEI. This CDR3 reads CASSSGTGVGEQFF. Written as DNA, the CDR3 is TGTGCCAGCAGCTCCGGGACAGGGGTTGGTGAGCAGTTCTTC.

This chain joins TRBV27 and TRBJ2-1; 15 bases are a match to TRBD2. The CDR3 sequence is 16 residues long. V lost 8 bases and J lost 9; bases outside the gene matches: 11. Germline lookup yields CDR1 MNHEY and CDR2 SMNVEV (reference sequence). The CDR3, as DNA: TGTGCCAGCGTCAAACGCGGACTAGCGGGGGGGGGTGAGCAGTTCTTC. Translation: CASVKRGLAGGGEQFF.

The V gene is TRBV30, the J gene TRBJ2-6; the match to TRBD1 covers 7 bases. This CDR3 contains 13 residues. Germline V CDR1 and CDR2: GTSNPN, SVGIG (reference sequence). The V and J ends lost 6 bases and 4 bases, in that order; junction bases with no gene match: 3. The CDR3 loop reads CACTGVGANVLTF. The DNA of the CDR3 is TGTGCCTGTACAGGGGTAGGGGCCAACGTCCTGACTTTC.

CDR3: CASSPGPRGGYTF. The CDR3 region has the DNA TGTGCCAGCAGTCCCGGGCCCCGAGGGGGCTACACCTTC. The rearrangement links TRBV6-5 to TRBJ1-2, with unresolved D. Looked up from germline, CDR1 is MNHEY and CDR2 is SVGAGI. V was cut by 5 bases and J by 8 bases, with 15 bases left in between. This CDR3 is built from 13 residues.

This chain connects TRBV2 to TRBJ2-1; 8 positions match TRBD2. CDR3 size: 15 residues. Unmatched junction bases numbered 12, after V lost 6 bases and J lost 8 bases. Germline assignment: CDR1 SNHLY and CDR2 FYNNEI. The CDR3 bases are TGTGCCAGCAGCCCCACCCCGGGGGGGAGGTATGAGCAGTTCTTC. Protein sequence: CASSPTPGGRYEQFF. Using reference TRBV2 and TRBJ2-1 for the parts outside the CDR3, the full variable domain is EPEVTQTPSHQVTQMGQEVILRCVPISNHLYFYWYRQILGQKVEFLVSFYNNEISEKSEIFDDQFSVERPDGSNFTLKIRSTKLEDSAMYFCASSPTPGGRYEQFFGPGTRLTVL.

CDR3 in DNA: TGTGCCAGCAGCGTAGCGGCGGAGGGAACTGAAGCTTTCTTT. This encodes CASSVAAEGTEAFF. The chain uses TRBV9 and TRBJ1-1; D not certain. Per germline, CDR1 SGDLS and CDR2 YYNGEE. The V gene lost 0 bases and the J gene lost 5 bases, with 11 bases spanning the gap. The CDR3 runs 14 residues.

The V gene is TRBV7-8, the J gene TRBJ1-3; D possibly corresponds to TRBD1 (5 bases). The V end was cut by 5 bases, the J end by 0 bases, with 11 bases between. CDR3 length equals 15 residues. Germline loops: CDR1 SGHVS, CDR2 FQNEAQ. The DNA for the CDR3 is TGTGCCAGCAGCCACAGGTCCCTCTCTGGAAACACCATATATTTT. This encodes CASSHRSLSGNTIYF.

V is TRBV6-4 and J is TRBJ2-2; D perhaps matches TRBD2 (6 bases). The CDR3 runs to 14 residues. V was cut by 8 bases and J by 5 bases, with 15 bases left in between. Germline V gene lookup returns CDR1 MRHNA and CDR2 SNTAGT. Here the CDR3 DNA reads TGTGCCAGCTCCCGGGACTTATCGACCGGGGAGCTGTTTTTT. It yields the protein CASSRDLSTGELFF.

J is TRBJ1-2 and V is TRBV7-6; D is unresolved. Trimming cost V 1 base and J 4 bases, with 13 bases left between them. Germline CDR1 and CDR2: SGHVS and FNYEAQ. CDR3 length: 15 amino acids. The CDR3 bases are TGTGCCAGCAGCTTAGGAGTGACTCCCACCTATGGCTACACCTTC. Its translation: CASSLGVTPTYGYTF.

This chain joins TRBV18 and TRBJ2-5; D possibly corresponds to TRBD1 (5 bases). This CDR3 contains 17 residues. V lost 2 bases to trimming and J lost 0 bases, with 16 bases between them. Germline CDR1 is KGHSH and CDR2 is LQKENI. The CDR3 reads CASSPGLGMTDQETQYF. CDR3 in DNA: TGTGCCAGCTCACCAGGCCTCGGCATGACAGACCAAGAGACCCAGTACTTC.

The rearrangement links TRBV7-9 to TRBJ2-7; 8 bases line up with TRBD1. Germline V CDR1 and CDR2: SEHNR, FQNEAQ (reference sequence). CDR3 length equals 14 residues. Losses at the gene ends were 5 bases for V and 3 bases for J; bases not matched to a gene: 6. The CDR3 sequence: CASSPRTGYYEQYF. CDR3 sequence (DNA): TGTGCCAGCAGCCCCCGGACAGGGTACTACGAGCAGTACTTC.

The chain joins TRBV7-9 to TRBJ2-2; tentative D call: TRBD2 (6 bases). The germline gives CDR1 SEHNR, CDR2 FQNEAQ (reference sequence). The V end lost 5 bases, the J end lost 5 bases, and 15 bases lay between the germline ends. The CDR3 runs to 15 residues. DNA of the CDR3: TGTGCCAGCAGCGACGGTCGGGCGGGAACCGGGGAGCTGTTTTTT. Translating it yields CASSDGRAGTGELFF.

The chain carries TRBV7-2 and TRBJ1-6; 7 bases agree with TRBD1. This CDR3 has 17 residues. With 0 bases clipped from V and 10 bases from J, the junction kept 12 bases outside the gene matches. Per germline, CDR1 SGHTA and CDR2 FQGNSA. The CDR3 bases are TGTGCCAGCAGCTTAGCCAAACCCGGGACAGTTGGCTCACCCCTCCACTTT. Translation: CASSLAKPGTVGSPLHF.

J is TRBJ2-7 and V is TRBV28; possibly TRBD1 for D (6 bases). CDR3 length: 13 residues. Germline V gene sequence: CDR1 MDHEN, CDR2 SYDVKM. V was trimmed by 7 bases and J by 6 bases, leaving 16 bases between them. The CDR3 region is CASTLPQGVEQYF. The CDR3 region has the DNA TGTGCCAGCACCCTCCCACAGGGTGTCGAGCAGTACTTC.

This clone came up once. V usage is TRBV7-2 and J usage is TRBJ2-1; tentative D call: TRBD2 (5 bases). Between the trimmed V and J ends, which lost 4 bases and 7 bases, there was a span of 11 bases. CDR3 length: 13 amino acids. Per the germline V gene, CDR1 is SGHTA and CDR2 is FQGNSA. The CDR3 bases are TGTGCCAGCAGCTCCCGCCGGAGGAATGAGCAGTTCTTC. It codes for CASSSRRRNEQFF.

This clone was recorded a few times. The chain links TRBV19 to TRBJ1-1; maybe TRBD1 (6 bases). Looked up from germline, CDR1 is LNHDA and CDR2 is SQIVND (reference sequence). The CDR3 runs to 14 residues. V gave up 4 bases and J gave up 3 bases, with 12 bases separating them. The CDR3 region is CASSTYRDHTEAFF. In nucleotides, the CDR3 is TGTGCCAGTAGTACCTACAGGGATCACACTGAAGCTTTCTTT.

The gene calls are TRBV7-6 and TRBJ2-2; D is uncertain. Germline V lookup: CDR1 SGHVS, CDR2 FNYEAQ. The ends were cut back, 5 bases at V and 5 bases at J, with 6 bases in the middle. This CDR3 is 12 amino acids long. CDR3 loop: CASSPGTGELFF. The CDR3 DNA reads as TGTGCCAGCAGCCCGGGTACCGGGGAGCTGTTTTTT.

The chain couples TRBV19 to TRBJ1-6; 8 nucleotides match TRBD1. This CDR3 is built from 14 residues. The V segment lost 5 bases and the J segment 6 bases; nucleotides outside the gene matches: 3. The germline CDR1 and CDR2 sequences are LNHDA and SQIVND (reference sequence). The CDR3 DNA follows: TGTGCCAGTAGTCAACAGGGGGGTAATTCACCCCTCCACTTT. Translating it yields CASSQQGGNSPLHF. The full variable domain, in which reference TRBV19 and TRBJ1-6 provide the parts outside the CDR3, is DGGITQSPKYLFRKEGQNVTLSCEQNLNHDAMYWYRQDPGQGLRLIYYSQIVNDFQKGDIAEGYSVSREKKESFPLTVTSAQKNPTAFYLCASSQQGGNSPLHFGNGTRLTVT.

The CDR3 nucleotides read TGTGCCAGCAGCCCCCTGAGCGGGGGGTTCCGTGGGCAGTTCTTC. It specifies CASSPLSGGFRGQFF. The chain is built from TRBV14 and TRBJ2-1, with 9 bases matching TRBD2. CDR1 and CDR2 (germline): SGHDN, FVKESK. V shed 4 bases, J shed 12 bases, and the junction held 13 bases outside the gene matches. CDR3 size: 15 residues.

V gene TRBV7-9 combines with J gene TRBJ2-7; tentative D call: TRBD2 (5 bases). V lost 3 bases, J lost 3 bases, and 9 bases lay in between. The germline gives CDR1 SEHNR, CDR2 FQNEAQ (reference sequence). The CDR3 totals 13 residues. The CDR3 sequence: CASSFFRDYEQYF. In nucleotides, the CDR3 is TGTGCCAGCAGCTTCTTCCGGGACTACGAGCAGTACTTC. The full variable domain, its missing parts supplied by reference TRBV7-9 and TRBJ2-7, is DTGVSQNPRHKITKRGQNVTFRCDPISEHNRLYWYRQTLGQGPEFLTYFQNEAQLEKSRLLSDRFSAERPKGSFSTLEIQRTEQGDSAMYLCASSFFRDYEQYFGPGTRLTVT.

The chain links TRBV19 to TRBJ2-5; 8 bases are a match to TRBD2. This CDR3 spans 16 amino acids. Trimming cost V 5 bases and J 4 bases; bases outside gene matches: 12. The germline V gene encodes CDR1 LNHDA and CDR2 SQIVND (reference sequence). CDR3 sequence reads: CASSPSTPGGRETQYF. For the CDR3, the DNA is TGTGCCAGTAGTCCCAGTACCCCGGGAGGGCGAGAGACCCAGTACTTC.

The genes are TRBV6-1 and TRBJ1-4, with D unresolved. Germline CDR1 reads MNHNS; CDR2 reads SASEGT. The V end was cut by 5 bases, the J end by 5 bases, with 3 bases between. This CDR3 contains 11 residues. The CDR3 sequence is CASSSNEKLFF. The CDR3 DNA sequence: TGTGCCAGCAGTTCGAATGAAAAACTGTTTTTT.

The chain carries TRBV6-5 and TRBJ1-3; possibly TRBD1 for D (6 bases). Germline V gives CDR1 MNHEY, CDR2 SVGAGI. The CDR3 is made up of 16 amino acids. Deletions cut 4 bases from V and 1 base from J, with 14 bases between. CDR3 coding DNA: TGTGCCAGCAGTTTCGGGACACCCGATTCTGGAAACACCATATATTTT. The encoded protein is CASSFGTPDSGNTIYF.

DNA for the CDR3: TGTGCCAGCAGCCAAGTTAACCAGATCTACGAGCAGTACTTC. Protein sequence: CASSQVNQIYEQYF. V usage is TRBV14 and J usage is TRBJ2-7; no definite D call. The V end was cut by 1 base, the J end by 3 bases, with 10 bases between. Germline-derived CDR1 and CDR2 are SGHDN and FVKESK. The CDR3 is 14 residues long.

The sample holds one count of this clone. The chain joins TRBV2 to TRBJ2-1, with 7 bases that match TRBD2. The junction had 12 bases not matched to a gene; V was cut back by 4 bases and J by 0 bases. The germline gives CDR1 SNHLY, CDR2 FYNNEI. The CDR3 loop spans 18 amino acids. The CDR3 sequence: CASSVTATSASSYNEQFF. CDR3 coding DNA: TGTGCCAGCAGTGTAACGGCAACTAGCGCTAGCTCCTACAATGAGCAGTTCTTC.

This clone was observed a handful of times. This chain joins TRBV11-2 and TRBJ1-6, with D maybe TRBD1 (5 bases). CDR1 is SGHAT and CDR2 is FQNNGV in the germline V gene. V was pared by 5 bases and J by 0 bases, with 14 bases between. The CDR3 has 17 amino acids. DNA of the CDR3: TGTGCCAGCAGCCGTGACAGCTTGAGCTCCTATAATTCACCCCTCCACTTT. Its translation is CASSRDSLSSYNSPLHF.

This chain joins TRBV5-1 and TRBJ2-7; the match to TRBD2 covers 11 bases. Germline V lookup: CDR1 SGHRS, CDR2 YFSETQ. V shed 4 bases and J 6 bases; nucleotides not matched to a gene: 9. This CDR3 has 15 residues. CDR3 region: CASSISGGAPGEQYF. DNA for the CDR3: TGCGCCAGCAGCATTAGCGGGGGGGCCCCCGGCGAGCAGTACTTC. Variable domain in full (rest from reference TRBV5-1 and TRBJ2-7): KAGVTQTPRYLIKTRGQQVTLSCSPISGHRSVSWYQQTPGQGLQFLFEYFSETQRNKGNFPGRFSGRQFSNSRSEMNVSTLELGDSALYLCASSISGGAPGEQYFGPGTRLTVT.